This TCR beta chain was sequenced for a study of blood T cell repertoires in COVID-19. Study details: Sites across the United States, Italy and Spain contributed samples from acute and convalescent COVID-19.

The length of the CDR3 is 14 residues. From germline, CDR1 is SGHNT and CDR2 YENEEA. Trimming took off 2 bases at V and 9 bases at J, with 14 bases between the two ends. As processed by the authors: Nucleated cell counts were estimated from reference gene primer amplification. The assay was immunoSEQ multiplex PCR, and TCRdb's table has in-frame clones only and misses some. V, J and clone size are those of that table, while D and trimming were read from the DNA. The data contain around 180,000 clones, approximately 88% of them singletons. The sequenced sample consisted of peripheral blood. The rearrangement joins TRBV11-3 to TRBJ2-1; D possibly corresponds to TRBD2 (5 bases). The clonotype was recovered from a woman in her thirties with acute or convalescent COVID-19. In nucleotides, the CDR3 is TGTGCCAGCAGCTTAAGAAGAGAGGGTAGTGAGCAGTTCTTC. Its protein product is CASSLRREGSEQFF.